These 8 T cell receptor beta chains came from one sample sequenced in a study of beta chain features in type 1 diabetes (dated by TCRdb to between 2017 and 2018). For these receptors, no antigen is known. What the work shows at the level of the full study, not this receptor alone: A moderate but significant shortening of TCRB CDR3 length was observed in type 1 diabetes patients in all four CD4+ subsets.

The library was produced with the immunoSEQ multiplex PCR assay. The High Capacity cDNA Reverse Transcription Kit was used to reverse transcribe all of the isolated RNA, meaning that expressed TCRB transcripts were what got sequenced. Here the immuneACCESS table is served through TCRdb, limited to in-frame sequences with V and J called. Missing clones are a known gap in these copies; in checked studies unresolved V genes cover under half, and the rest lacks a known reason. The sample yields 250,000 to 300,000 clones; roughly a quarter were counted once. 0.012% of the sample rests with the top ten. Input material: naive CD4+ T cells from blood. The sample's cell subset or site label is to be understood as: true naive CD4+ T cells. These receptors all stem from a woman in her twenties or thirties with type 1 diabetes.

This clone was counted between two and nine times. The chain recombines TRBV5-1 with TRBJ2-1, with D possibly TRBD1 on 5 matching bases. The ends were cut back, 4 bases at V and 3 bases at J, with 14 bases in the middle. Germline V CDR1 and CDR2: SGHRS, YFSETQ. The CDR3 covers 15 residues. For the CDR3, the DNA is TGCGCCAGCAGCACCCCGGACACTAACTACAATGAGCAGTTCTTC. Translation: CASSTPDTNYNEQFF.

This clone was counted a few times. J is TRBJ2-5 and V is TRBV9, with D perhaps TRBD1 (6 bases). CDR1 is SGDLS, CDR2 YYNGEE, per germline. The germline V and J ends were trimmed by 3 bases and 5 bases, with 14 bases remaining between them. The CDR3 has 14 residues. CDR3 region: CASSGNRVGETQYF. CDR3 DNA sequence: TGTGCCAGCAGCGGCAACAGGGTTGGGGAGACCCAGTACTTC.

There are a few counts of this clone. This chain uses TRBV13 with TRBJ2-1, with D unclear. Per the germline V gene, CDR1 is PRHDT and CDR2 is FYEKMQ (reference sequence). This CDR3 has 14 residues. V was pared by 5 bases and J by 7 bases, with 15 bases between. CDR3 residues: CASSRRVHTNEQFF. CDR3 bases: TGTGCCAGCAGCCGGAGAGTTCATACGAATGAGCAGTTCTTC.

The gene calls are TRBV6-5 and TRBJ2-7, with D maybe TRBD1 (5 bases). The ends were cut back, 2 bases at V and 4 bases at J, with 12 bases in the middle. The germline V gene encodes CDR1 MNHEY and CDR2 SVGAGI. The CDR3 is 14 residues long. The CDR3 nucleotides are TGTGCCAGCAGTTACGGCAGGGCAGATTACGAGCAGTACTTC. Protein product: CASSYGRADYEQYF.

This clone was detected a few times. The chain combines TRBV19 with TRBJ2-2, with D perhaps TRBD2 (6 bases). The CDR3 consists of 17 residues. The ends were cut back, 5 bases at V and 3 bases at J, with 19 bases in the middle. Germline V gene sequence: CDR1 LNHDA, CDR2 SQIVND (reference sequence). CDR3 sequence: CASSVTGLHMDTGELFF. CDR3 bases: TGTGCCAGTAGTGTCACGGGACTCCATATGGACACCGGGGAGCTGTTTTTT.

This clone was recorded a few times. The J gene is TRBJ1-1, the V gene TRBV29-1, with no clear D. Germline V gene lookup returns CDR1 SQVTM and CDR2 ANQGSEA. CDR3 length: 10 residues. The ends were cut back, 5 bases at V and 6 bases at J, with 7 bases in the middle. Written as DNA, the CDR3 is TGCAGCGTTTCCTCCGCTGAAGCTTTCTTT. Translation gives CSVSSAEAFF.

The gene calls are TRBV30 and TRBJ2-1; the D is unclear. The CDR3 runs 13 residues. Germline CDR1 is GTSNPN and CDR2 is SVGIG (reference sequence). Trimming cost V 1 base and J 8 bases, with 12 bases left between them. CDR3 sequence: CAWSDQPEYEQFF. The DNA for the CDR3 is TGTGCCTGGAGTGACCAGCCGGAGTATGAGCAGTTCTTC.

Only a few counts were recorded for this clone. The chain combines TRBV7-3 with TRBJ1-1; TRBD1 aligns across 8 bases. The length of the CDR3 is 13 residues. The junction had 3 bases not matched to a gene; V was cut back by 5 bases and J by 4 bases. Germline V gene data show CDR1 as SGHTA and CDR2 as FQGTGA. The CDR3 DNA sequence: TGTGCCAGCAGCCTCACAGGGGGCACTGAAGCTTTCTTT. Its translation is CASSLTGGTEAFF.